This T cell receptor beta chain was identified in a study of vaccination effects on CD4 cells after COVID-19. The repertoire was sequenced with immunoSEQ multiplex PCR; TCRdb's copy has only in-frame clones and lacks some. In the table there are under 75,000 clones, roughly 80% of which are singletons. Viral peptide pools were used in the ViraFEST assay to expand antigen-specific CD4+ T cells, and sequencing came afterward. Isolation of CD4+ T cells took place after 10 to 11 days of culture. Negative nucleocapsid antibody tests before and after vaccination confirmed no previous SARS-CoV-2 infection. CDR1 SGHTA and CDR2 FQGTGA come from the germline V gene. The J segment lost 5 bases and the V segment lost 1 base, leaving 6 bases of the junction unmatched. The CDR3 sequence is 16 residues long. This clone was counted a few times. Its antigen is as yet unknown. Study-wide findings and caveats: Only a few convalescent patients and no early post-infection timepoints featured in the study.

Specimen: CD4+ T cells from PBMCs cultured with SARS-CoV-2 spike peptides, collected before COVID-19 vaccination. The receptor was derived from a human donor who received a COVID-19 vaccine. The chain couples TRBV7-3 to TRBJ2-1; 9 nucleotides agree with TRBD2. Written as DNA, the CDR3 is TGTGCCAGCAGCTTAAAGGCTAGCGGGATAAACAATGAGCAGTTCTTC. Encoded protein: CASSLKASGINNEQFF.